This T cell receptor (beta chain) came from a study of CD8 T cells in ankylosing spondylitis. This clonotype was recorded at least ten times. Its antigen is still unknown. The study, taken as a whole, reports: Reports of some motif variants in reactive arthritis synovial fluid and blood predate this one. Clones linked to disease, bearing a CD8+ phenotype, were relatively rare in peripheral blood. Within matched ankylosing spondylitis synovial fluid, disease-linked clones were reportedly significantly enriched.

TCRdb reprocessed the 5' RACE reads with MiXCR, giving one entry per CDR3 protein. This sample has a few hundred thousand distinct CDR3 sequences, with roughly 10% found just once. The V end was cut by 0 bases, the J end by 4 bases, with 10 bases between. CDR1 is SGHRS, CDR2 YFSETQ, per germline. The CDR3 covers 14 residues. The sample was blood, either unsorted or a sorted T cell fraction (not recorded which). This sequence was found in a male donor with ankylosing spondylitis or in good health (not recorded which). The chain links TRBV5-1 to TRBJ2-5; the D is unclear. The CDR3 protein is CASSLVVEGETQYF. The CDR3 DNA follows: TGCGCCAGCAGCTTGGTGGTTGAAGGAGAGACCCAGTACTTC.